This T cell receptor beta chain derives from a study of T cells in localized non-small cell lung cancer. Whole-study findings and limits: Among the tissues sampled, uninvolved adjacent lung had the highest T cell clonality, above tumor.

For this clone: Its antigen is not known.

Only in-frame clones appear in the TCRdb table, and some are missing; sequencing was by immunoSEQ multiplex PCR. Counted here are 3,500 to 4,000 clones, about 35% occurring once; the ten biggest clones make up roughly 7%. Germline assignment: CDR1 SNHLY and CDR2 FYNNEI. V dropped 4 bases and J dropped 5; count of bases not matched to a gene: 8. The CDR3 is 16 amino acids. The genes are TRBV2 and TRBJ2-5, with TRBD2 matching over 12 bases. The clonotype comes from a woman aged 40 to 75 with stage I lung adenocarcinoma. This specimen was normal lung tissue next to the tumor, taken before any cancer treatment. CDR3 amino acids: CASSGRLAGDGETQYF. CDR3 sequence (DNA): TGTGCCAGCAGTGGGAGACTAGCGGGAGACGGGGAGACCCAGTACTTC.